This TCR beta chain was recovered during a study of response to subunit inactivated influenza vaccine. The study's findings and limits: It was suggested by the authors that few new T cells are recruited by each seasonal influenza vaccination.

The CDR3 spans 12 residues. Germline V CDR1 and CDR2: DFQATT, SNEGSKA (reference sequence). Trimming pared 0 bases from V and 3 bases from J, leaving 5 bases between. Each CDR3 protein is one row after TCRdb ran MiXCR on the RT-PCR reads. This sample yields around 480,000 distinct CDR3 sequences, of which 15% to 20% are seen a single time; less than 4% belongs to the top ten. This clonotype has a handful of counts. Its antigen is undetermined. This TCR was sampled from a man between 45 and 75 years old who received an inactivated influenza vaccine. The sequencing here drew on CD4+ T cells sorted from PBMCs, taken around 2 years after vaccination. The chain combines TRBV20-1 with TRBJ2-5; D could derive from TRBD1 or TRBD2 (5 bases each). This chain's CDR3 is CSAREGEETQYF. The CDR3 nucleotides are TGCAGTGCTAGAGAGGGGGAAGAGACCCAGTACTTC.